The 20 T cell receptor beta chains listed next were all sequenced from one sample in a study of blood T cells in healthy people across ages. Then a second PCR, running about 6 to 11 cycles, was carried out with a sample-barcoded 5' primer and a J-beta primer mix. MiXCR was run by TCRdb on the 5' RACE reads, yielding one entry per CDR3 protein. Of 1.5 million to 2 million distinct CDR3 sequences in the sample, over 25% were seen once. The sample taken for sequencing was blood. These receptors were taken from a woman aged 25 to 39 in good health.

This clonotype was counted a few times. The chain joins TRBV12-3 or TRBV12-4 to TRBJ2-6, with 7 bases matching TRBD1. This CDR3 has 14 amino acids. V gave up 6 bases and J gave up 4 bases; unmatched junction bases: 3. The CDR3, as DNA: TGTGCCAGCAGAGAGGGGGCGGGGGCCAACGTCCTGACTTTC. This codes for CASREGAGANVLTF.

The CDR3 loop is CSASSGALGETQYF. The CDR3 coding sequence is TGCAGTGCTAGTTCAGGGGCGCTAGGGGAGACCCAGTACTTC. The chain uses TRBV20-1 and TRBJ2-5; possible D gene TRBD1, 6 bases. V was clipped by 3 bases and J by 5 bases, with 16 bases between them. The CDR3 spans 14 residues. Germline V CDR1 and CDR2: DFQATT, SNEGSKA (reference sequence).

This clonotype was counted a few times. This chain uses TRBV20-1 with TRBJ2-3; the D is unclear. The CDR3 is 13 amino acids. Per the germline V gene, CDR1 is DFQATT and CDR2 is SNEGSKA (reference sequence). The V end lost 5 bases, the J end lost 6 bases, and 15 bases lay between the germline ends. The CDR3 DNA reads as TGCAGTGCTGCCTCGGGTTCTATTGATACGCAGTATTTT. Translation: CSAASGSIDTQYF.

The chain links TRBV12-3 or TRBV12-4 to TRBJ2-1, with 9 bases identical to TRBD2. The V gene end was trimmed by 6 bases and the J gene end by 5 bases; junction bases not matched to a gene: 8. The CDR3 runs 15 residues. The chain's CDR3 is CASSISGGSNNEQFF. The DNA for the CDR3 is TGTGCCAGCAGCATAAGCGGGGGGTCCAACAATGAGCAGTTCTTC.

The chain couples TRBV25-1 to TRBJ1-6, with TRBD1 as a possible D gene (5 bases). CDR3 size: 16 residues. Germline-derived CDR1 and CDR2 are MGHDK and SYGVNS. V gave up 1 base and J gave up 14 bases, with 21 bases separating them. CDR3 in DNA: TGTGCCAGCAGTGAATTCTACCTGGACACGGGGAAGGCCCTCCACTTT. Protein: CASSEFYLDTGKALHF.

The rearrangement uses TRBV20-1 and TRBJ2-7; D possibly corresponds to TRBD2 (5 bases). Trimming removed 0 bases at V and 7 bases at J, with 19 bases between. This CDR3 comprises 15 residues. Germline values: CDR1 DFQATT, CDR2 SNEGSKA (reference sequence). The CDR3 spells CSARDSTLALREQYF. The CDR3 coding sequence is TGCAGTGCTAGAGATTCGACGCTAGCTCTGCGAGAGCAGTACTTC.

There are a few counts of this clonotype. The V gene is TRBV30, the J gene TRBJ2-5; D uncertain. CDR1 is GTSNPN, CDR2 SVGIG, per germline (reference sequence). Trimming took off 0 bases at V and 5 bases at J, with 7 bases between the two ends. This CDR3 is 12 amino acids long. The CDR3 DNA follows: TGTGCCTGGAGTGTGAGATACGAGACCCAGTACTTC. Translation: CAWSVRYETQYF.

In its sample, this clonotype was seen a few times. The genes are TRBV20-1 and TRBJ1-2; TRBD1 aligns across 12 bases. Germline V CDR1 and CDR2: DFQATT, SNEGSKA (reference sequence). Trimming removed 3 bases from V and 13 bases from J; junction bases left unmatched: 12. This CDR3 is 14 amino acids long. The CDR3: CSARPGTGGLISTF. As DNA, the CDR3 is TGCAGTGCTAGGCCCGGGACAGGGGGCTTGATTAGCACCTTC.

This clonotype was detected only a few times. This chain uses TRBV10-1 with TRBJ2-3; 9 nucleotides agree with TRBD2. Germline assignment: CDR1 WNHNN and CDR2 SYGVQD (reference sequence). The V segment lost 5 bases and the J segment 8 bases; nucleotides outside the gene matches: 8. The CDR3 totals 14 residues. CDR3 in DNA: TGCGCCAGCAGTAATAGCGGGGGAAGCGGTACGCAGTATTTT. As protein: CASSNSGGSGTQYF.

Ten or more counts support this clonotype. The chain links TRBV20-1 to TRBJ2-5; D unresolved. In germline, CDR1 is DFQATT, CDR2 SNEGSKA (reference sequence). There are 12 residues in the CDR3. V lost 1 base to trimming and J lost 5 bases, with 8 bases between them. CDR3 region: CSARGEGETQYF. CDR3 in DNA: TGCAGTGCTAGAGGGGAAGGGGAGACCCAGTACTTC.

This chain joins TRBV2 and TRBJ2-3; perhaps D is TRBD1 or TRBD2 (6 bases each). The CDR3 spans 15 residues. Trimming removed 3 bases from V and 0 bases from J, with 10 bases in between. The germline V gene encodes CDR1 SNHLY and CDR2 FYNNEI. CDR3 loop: CASSDRGASTDTQYF. CDR3 bases: TGTGCCAGCAGTGATAGGGGGGCTAGCACAGATACGCAGTATTTT.

The J gene is TRBJ1-2, the V gene TRBV5-5; D is unresolved. The CDR3 loop spans 14 amino acids. Trimming left V 0 bases short and J 3 bases short, with 9 bases between. Germline loops: CDR1 SGHKS, CDR2 YYEKEE (reference sequence). The CDR3 loop reads CASSLVQRDYGYTF. The CDR3 DNA reads as TGTGCCAGCAGCTTGGTTCAGAGAGACTATGGCTACACCTTC.

The chain employs TRBV28 and TRBJ2-6; perhaps TRBD1 as D (6 bases). Between the trimmed V and J ends, which lost 6 bases and 7 bases, there was a span of 13 bases. The CDR3 runs 14 residues. Per germline, CDR1 MDHEN and CDR2 SYDVKM. CDR3 bases: TGTGCCAGCAGATCACCCAGGGGAGCCAACGTCCTGACTTTC. Translating gives CASRSPRGANVLTF.

A few counts support this clonotype. With a much larger clone just one base away, this may be a read error. The J gene is TRBJ2-5, the V gene TRBV7-2; the D gene is possibly TRBD1 (5 bases). Germline-derived CDR1 and CDR2 are SGHTA and FQGNSA. Trimming pared 0 bases from V and 5 bases from J, leaving 10 bases between. This CDR3 contains 14 residues. Here the CDR3 DNA reads TGTGCCAGCAGCTTAGCGATGGGGCGCGAGACCCAGTACTTC. This translates into CASSLAMGRETQYF.

This clonotype has more than one count but fewer than ten. This chain uses TRBV2 with TRBJ2-3; D is possibly TRBD2 (5 bases). The V end lost 6 bases, the J end lost 0 bases, and 10 bases lay between the germline ends. The CDR3 runs 14 residues. The germline V gene has CDR1 SNHLY and CDR2 FYNNEI. CDR3 loop: CASRAGHSTDTQYF. The CDR3 coding sequence is TGTGCCAGCAGGGCGGGCCATAGCACAGATACGCAGTATTTT.

The genes are TRBV7-2 and TRBJ2-2; TRBD1 matches at 7 bases. The CDR3 spans 17 residues. Germline CDR1 reads SGHTA; CDR2 reads FQGNSA. J was trimmed by 2 bases and V by 3 bases; bases with no gene match: 9. CDR3 in amino acids: CASSFPTGTPNTGELFF. In nucleotides, the CDR3 is TGTGCCAGCAGCTTCCCGACAGGGACCCCCAACACCGGGGAGCTGTTTTTT.

The rearrangement joins TRBV5-1 to TRBJ1-4; D is ambiguous. Trimming took off 4 bases at V and 7 bases at J, with 17 bases between the two ends. Germline-derived CDR1 and CDR2 are SGHRS and YFSETQ. CDR3 size: 15 residues. The CDR3 DNA is TGCGCCAGCAGCCTCGGAGGGAGCTTAGGTGAAAAACTGTTTTTT. Translated: CASSLGGSLGEKLFF. Together with reference TRBV5-1 and TRBJ1-4, the CDR3 gives the full variable domain: KAGVTQTPRYLIKTRGQQVTLSCSPISGHRSVSWYQQTPGQGLQFLFEYFSETQRNKGNFPGRFSGRQFSNSRSEMNVSTLELGDSALYLCASSLGGSLGEKLFFGSGTQLSVL.

Notes on this clonotype: A much larger clone sits a single nucleotide away, making a read error possible. The rearrangement uses TRBV24-1 and TRBJ2-7; D unresolved. CDR1 and CDR2 (germline): KGHDR, SFDVKD. The CDR3 has 14 amino acids. The CDR3 is CATSDLCESYGQYF. DNA of the CDR3: TGTGCCACCAGTGATTTGTGTGAATCCTACGGGCAGTACTTC.

Details on this clonotype: One end of the junction fails to match germline, which may point to a read error. The rearrangement links TRBV7-2 to TRBJ2-7; TRBD2 might be the D (5 bases). Germline V gene lookup returns CDR1 SGHTA and CDR2 FQGNSA. CDR3 length: 16 residues. The CDR3 loop reads CAGSLGKGQPGGSQYF. The CDR3, as DNA: TGTGCCGGCAGCTTAGGAAAGGGTCAGCCCGGCGGGTCCCAGTACTTC. The entire variable domain, with the rest obtained from reference TRBV7-2 and TRBJ2-7, is as follows: GAGVSQSPSNKVTEKGKDVELRCDPISGHTALYWYRQSLGQGLEFLIYFQGNSAPDKSGLPSDRFSAERTGGSVSTLTIQRTQQEDSAVYLCAGSLGKGQPGGSQYFGPGTRLTVT.

The chain combines TRBV20-1 with TRBJ2-7; 7 bases align to TRBD2. The CDR3 runs to 13 residues. Germline CDR1 reads DFQATT; CDR2 reads SNEGSKA (reference sequence). V dropped 1 base and J dropped 5; count of bases not matched to a gene: 5. CDR3 sequence: CSARVATSNEQYF. DNA of the CDR3: TGCAGTGCTAGAGTCGCGACTAGCAACGAGCAGTACTTC.